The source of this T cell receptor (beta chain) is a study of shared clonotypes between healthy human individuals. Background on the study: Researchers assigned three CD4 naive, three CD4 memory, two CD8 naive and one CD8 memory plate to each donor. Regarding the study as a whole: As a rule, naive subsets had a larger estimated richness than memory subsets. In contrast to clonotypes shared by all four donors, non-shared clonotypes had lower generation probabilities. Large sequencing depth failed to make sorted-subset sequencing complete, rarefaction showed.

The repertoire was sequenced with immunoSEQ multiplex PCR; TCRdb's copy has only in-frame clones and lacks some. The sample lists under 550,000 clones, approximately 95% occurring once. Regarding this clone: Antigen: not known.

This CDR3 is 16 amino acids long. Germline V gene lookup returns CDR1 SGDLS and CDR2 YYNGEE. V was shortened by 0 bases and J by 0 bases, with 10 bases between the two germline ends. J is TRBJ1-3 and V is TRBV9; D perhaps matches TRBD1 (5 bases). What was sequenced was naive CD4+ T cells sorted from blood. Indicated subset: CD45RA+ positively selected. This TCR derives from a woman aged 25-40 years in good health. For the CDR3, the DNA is TGTGCCAGCAGCGTAGAAGGACACCCCTCTGGAAACACCATATATTTT. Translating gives CASSVEGHPSGNTIYF.